This is a list of T cell receptor beta chains from one sample in a study of blood T cell repertoires in COVID-19. The method was immunoSEQ multiplex PCR; TCRdb's version includes in-frame clones alone and lacks a portion of them. Of approximately 99,000 clones in the sample, roughly 84% are singletons; the top ten hold roughly 2.1%. The sequencing sample was made of peripheral blood. The receptors here all came from a man between 65 and 85 years old with active or convalescent COVID-19. Each CDR3 is given without its conserved first and last residue. A D gene is named only where the DNA matches it firmly.

TRBJ1-6 | . | TRBV27 | ASSPSDLHNSPLH
TRBJ1-1 | TRBD1 | TRBV12-3/TRBV12-4 | ASILTRDSEAF
TRBJ2-4 | TRBD1 | TRBV6-2/TRBV6-3 | ASSQSGTGSNIQY
TRBJ1-5 | . | TRBV28 | ASRVGDRYNQPQH
TRBJ2-3 | TRBD2 | TRBV5-4 | ASSSRLAGSTDTQY
TRBJ2-2 | . | TRBV2 | ASSNKRSNTGELF
TRBJ2-7 | . | TRBV28 | ASTPTPGVPYEQY
TRBJ1-2 | . | TRBV27 | ASSLAGRGYT
TRBJ1-1 | . | TRBV7-9 | ASSFRGGNTEAF
TRBJ1-3 | TRBD1 | TRBV30 | AWTPGDRRRGNTIY
TRBJ1-6 | . | TRBV3-1/TRBV3-2 | ASSQDGGYNSPLH
TRBJ1-2 | TRBD1 | TRBV5-1 | ASSLGQGYGGYT
TRBJ1-5 | . | TRBV7-3 | ASSSQRRERTPYSNQPQH
TRBJ1-2 | TRBD1 | TRBV6-2/TRBV6-3 | ASSTGGRGYT
TRBJ1-1 | . | TRBV5-1 | ASSLANRGPRQEFSEAF
TRBJ2-5 | TRBD1 | TRBV19 | ASSLGQGTETQY
TRBJ2-2 | . | TRBV2 | ASSGQNTGELF